The T cell receptor beta chain described here comes from a study of cytomegalovirus exposure and HLA in healthy donors. Per the germline V gene, CDR1 is SNHLY and CDR2 is FYNNEI. The CDR3 sequence is 12 residues long. Comment on this clone: The junction departs from germline at one end; a sequencing error may be responsible.

The PCR was carried out with 60 Vbeta primers and 13 Jbeta primers. Original processing notes: Roughly 10 million shared chains were among roughly 81 million unique TCR beta chains counted in a later analysis. The data were produced by immunoSEQ multiplex PCR, yet TCRdb's version contains in-frame clones alone and is incomplete. V and J calls plus clone size are reproduced from that table; the DNA served to infer D and trimming. The sample has approximately 210,000 clones, around 80% seen once; the top ten hold around 6%. This TCR came from a man between 40 and 49 years old in good health and CMV-seropositive. The sequenced sample consisted of PBMCs. V usage is TRBV2 and J usage is TRBJ2-1; 8 bases are a match to TRBD2. The CDR3 sequence: CASREAGVEQFF. The CDR3 DNA sequence: TGTGCCAGCAGGGAAGCGGGAGTTGAGCAGTTCTTC.